This TCR beta chain was found in a study of blood T cells in healthy people across ages (dated by TCRdb to 2014 to 2015). With regard to the full study: In model experiments, roughly one uniquely barcoded TCR beta cDNA molecule per two T cells was captured by template switching. Age-related changes in TCR beta repertoire diversity were measured in the study by deep sequencing normalized with unique cDNA molecular identifiers. Donors of different ages were randomly distributed across sequencing lanes to avoid experimental bias. The donors were split into four age groups: young (average around 15 years), middle-aged (about 40), aged (more than 55) and long-lived (roughly 77). Using the same blood draw, the study looked at two additional independent replicas of 1 million unique cDNA reads for two donors, one aged 18 to 29 and the other aged 80 or older.

The library relied on 5' RACE. The run used an Illumina HiSeq 2500. A second PCR of about 6 to 11 cycles was run with a J-beta primer mix and a sample-barcoded 5' primer. A template-switch 5' adaptor carrying 12 random nucleotides introduced a unique molecular identifier onto each TCR beta cDNA molecule. Each sample yielded at least 3 million CDR3-containing paired-end reads. The Mint cDNA synthesis kit, primed by a TRBC-specific oligonucleotide, was used to synthesize first-strand cDNA from all RNA. Following uracil-DNA glycosylase treatment, all cDNA underwent a first 18-cycle PCR with the universal primers M1SS and BC2_uni_R. From the authors' description of their analysis: For normalization, 1 million high-quality reads, each with a distinct molecular identifier, were randomly selected from each sample. Reads with shared molecular identifiers were discarded instead of being binned into consensus sequences. MiTCR, run with a Q25 quality threshold and the strictest error-elimination algorithm, handled CDR3 identification, clonotype clustering and error correction. A nonparametric unseen species model with Euler transformation was used to estimate a lower bound on total TCR beta diversity. Using fastp at Q25 and MiXCR, TCRdb reprocessed the public reads and kept productive beta chains. Every distinct CDR3 protein forms one entry, paired with its most common genes and DNA. TCRdb, not the authors, supplied the V and J calls. The sample table holds approximately 670,000 distinct CDR3 sequences, of which 40% to 50% were seen once. The ten largest clonotypes hold around 30% of the sample.

The CDR3 contains 14 residues, cysteine and phenylalanine counted. Only the CDR3 part of the read is kept: 42 bases, read in frame from the first base. Looking up the germline V gene yields CDR1 LGHNA and CDR2 YNFKEQ. V and J lose 1 base and 6 bases, and a span of 10 bases separates them. The roughly 39 donors, aged roughly 6 to 100 years, were systemically healthy Caucasian individuals from Russia. Ten milliliters of peripheral blood were drawn from each donor into EDTA-treated Vacutainer tubes. Ficoll-Paque density-gradient centrifugation was used to isolate PBMCs, with at least 6.5 million per sample. Trizol reagent was used to extract total RNA from PBMCs, with at least 6 micrograms per sample. Naive CD45RAhigh/CD27high T cell percentages were measured by flow cytometry on a PBMC aliquot from every donor. What the authors observed across the whole study: Because the CMV infection status of the donors was unknown, age-related changes in expanded clonotypes may potentially have been confounded. Observed TCR beta diversity correlated strongly with the percentage of naive T cells measured by flow cytometry. Compared with the aged group, more naive CD4+ T cells, fewer expanded clones and increased TCR diversity were shown by the long-lived group, suggesting age selection. As age increased, observed TCR beta diversity per million T cells dropped in a roughly linear way, and a significant reduction was already evident by age approximately 40. Estimates of total diversity based on one million sequenced T cells were regarded as lower bounds and as underestimates. Since profiling was done on bulk unsorted PBMCs, naive and antigen-experienced compartments could not be conclusively compared.

On this clonotype: The clone's antigen remains unknown. No quality values exist for individual bases; no much larger clone is one base distant.

Rearrangement joined TRBV4-2 to TRBJ2-1, with no reliable assignment of the D segment. Sequenced: blood. The receptor was isolated from an older man in good health. The CDR3 protein is CASSQVSASNEQFF. The nucleotide sequence is TGTGCCAGCAGCCAAGTTAGTGCCTCCAATGAGCAGTTCTTC.